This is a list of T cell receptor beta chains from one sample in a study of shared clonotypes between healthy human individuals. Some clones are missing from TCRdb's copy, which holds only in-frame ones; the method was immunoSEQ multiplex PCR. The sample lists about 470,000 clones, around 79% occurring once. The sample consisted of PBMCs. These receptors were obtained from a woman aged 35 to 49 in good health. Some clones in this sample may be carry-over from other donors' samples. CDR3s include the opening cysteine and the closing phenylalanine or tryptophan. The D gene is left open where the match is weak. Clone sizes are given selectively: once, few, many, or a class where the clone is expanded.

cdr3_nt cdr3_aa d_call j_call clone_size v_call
TGTGCCAGCTCACCCGTGCGGGAGTCGAACACCGGGGAGCTGTTTTTT CASSPVRESNTGELFF TRBD2 TRBJ2-2 once TRBV18
TGCGCCAGCAGCTTGTGGGGGACTACATCCACAGATACGCAGTATTTT CASSLWGTTSTDTQYF TRBD2 TRBJ2-3 - TRBV5-1
TGTGCCTGGAGTATACAGGGCTTCACTGAAGCTTTCTTT CAWSIQGFTEAFF - TRBJ1-1 - TRBV30
TGCGCCACCCTCGAGAGCGAGCAGTACTTC CATLESEQYF - TRBJ2-7 - TRBV10-2
TGTGCCAGCAGCTTCCAGTCGACTAGCGGGAACGACGAGCAGTACTTC CASSFQSTSGNDEQYF TRBD2 TRBJ2-7 - TRBV7-8
TGTGCCAGCAGGCAGGGGGAGAACACTGAAGCTTTCTTT CASRQGENTEAFF TRBD1 TRBJ1-1 few TRBV7-2
TGTGCCAGCAGTTACTCGACAGGGAACAATCAGCCCCAGCATTTT CASSYSTGNNQPQHF TRBD1 TRBJ1-5 - TRBV6-5
TGTGCCAGTAGTATAGGAGTGAGTCGGGGCGGGAGAAAAAGTTTACGCTCCTACAATGAGCAGTTCTTC CASSIGVSRGGRKSLRSYNEQFF TRBD2 TRBJ2-1 - TRBV19
TGCGCCAGCAGCCACCTTAACAGGGGGGACTATGGCTACACCTTC CASSHLNRGDYGYTF TRBD1 TRBJ1-2 - TRBV4-1
TGTGCCATCAGTGTCGACATGAACACTGAAGCTTTCTTT CAISVDMNTEAFF - TRBJ1-1 - TRBV10-3
TGTGCCAGCAGCAAAGGGCAGGTGGATACGCAGTATTTT CASSKGQVDTQYF - TRBJ2-3 - TRBV21-1
TGTGCCAGCAGCTTAACGATCGGGGATACGCAGTATTTT CASSLTIGDTQYF - TRBJ2-3 - TRBV7-3
TGCGCCAGCAGCTTGCAGGGTTTGGACACTGAAGCTTTCTTT CASSLQGLDTEAFF - TRBJ1-1 - TRBV5-1
TGTGCCAGCAGCTTGGAGCGGGACATTAGCACAGATACGCAGTATTTT CASSLERDISTDTQYF - TRBJ2-3 - TRBV5-6
TGTGCCATCAGCAAGGGGGCGCCCACAGATACGCAGTATTTT CAISKGAPTDTQYF TRBD1 TRBJ2-3 - TRBV10-3
TGTGCCAGCAGTGGACAGGCGACCGACTCTGGAAACACCATATATTTT CASSGQATDSGNTIYF TRBD1 TRBJ1-3 - TRBV6-6
TGCGCCAGCAGCCAAGGGCCCAGGACTAGCGGGAGCACAGATACGCAGTATTTT CASSQGPRTSGSTDTQYF TRBD2 TRBJ2-3 - TRBV4-3
TGTGCCAGCAGTTTTACACAGGGGACCTACGAGCAGTACTTC CASSFTQGTYEQYF TRBD1 TRBJ2-7 - TRBV28
TGTGCCAGCAGTCTAAAACCCCATCCTACCGGGACTAGGAACACCGGGGAGCTGTTTTTT CASSLKPHPTGTRNTGELFF TRBD2 TRBJ2-2 once TRBV27
TGTGCCAGTAGTGTCGACAGGACTGTCAATCAGCCCCAGCATTTT CASSVDRTVNQPQHF - TRBJ1-5 - TRBV19
TGTGCCAGCAGCGCAGCACTAGCGGGAGATGGCGAGCAGTACTTC CASSAALAGDGEQYF TRBD2 TRBJ2-7 - TRBV7-2
TGTGCCAGCAGCCCCGTAGCGGGAGGCACCTACGAGCAGTACTTC CASSPVAGGTYEQYF TRBD2 TRBJ2-7 - TRBV7-2
TGTGCCAGCAGCCCCTGGGCCCGGAACACTGAAGCTTTCTTT CASSPWARNTEAFF - TRBJ1-1 - TRBV5-5
TGCAGCGTTGTCGTCACAGGGGGCCACGAGCAGTACTTC CSVVVTGGHEQYF TRBD1 TRBJ2-7 - TRBV29-1
TGTGCCAGCAGCTTGGGCAGGGAGTTCGGAAACACCATATATTTT CASSLGREFGNTIYF - TRBJ1-3 - TRBV5-4
TGCGCCAGCAGCGGAATAGCGGGTGGGAGCACAGATACGCAGTATTTT CASSGIAGGSTDTQYF TRBD2 TRBJ2-3 - TRBV5-1
TGCGCCAGCAGCGGAGGGGCAGGGGCGGCTGAAAAACTGTTTTTT CASSGGAGAAEKLFF - TRBJ1-4 - TRBV5-1
TGTGCCAGCAGCTTAGTTAGGGACAGCCAACCCCGGGAAGCTTTCTTT CASSLVRDSQPREAFF TRBD1 TRBJ1-1 - TRBV7-8
TGTGCCAGCAGCGTACTGCAGGGGGCGAATGAGCAGTTCTTC CASSVLQGANEQFF TRBD1 TRBJ2-1 - TRBV9
TGTGCCAGCAGCTTAGGCAAAATCGAGACAGATACGCAGTATTTT CASSLGKIETDTQYF - TRBJ2-3 - TRBV11-3
TGTGCCAGCAGCGTCGATAGCGGGAGCGTCGCAGATACGCAGTATTTT CASSVDSGSVADTQYF TRBD2 TRBJ2-3 few TRBV9
TGCGCCAGCAGCTTCTTTCCCCGAGGGGATAGCAATCAGCCCCAGCATTTT CASSFFPRGDSNQPQHF - TRBJ1-5 once TRBV5-1
TGTGCCAGCTCACCCGGGACAGGGTTAAACTATGGCTACACCTTC CASSPGTGLNYGYTF TRBD1 TRBJ1-2 once TRBV18
TGTGCCAGCACCCCGGCAGGGGCGACTGGCTATGGCTACACCTTC CASTPAGATGYGYTF - TRBJ1-2 - TRBV7-8
TGTGCCTGGAGTGTTAGTTTAACCGTCTATGGCTACACCTTC CAWSVSLTVYGYTF - TRBJ1-2 - TRBV30
TGTGCCAGCTCGTTGAGGGGATGGCGGCTCGAGCAGTACTTC CASSLRGWRLEQYF - TRBJ2-7 many TRBV13